These T cell receptor beta chains were read from a single sample in a study of blood T cell repertoires in COVID-19. Clones were sequenced by immunoSEQ multiplex PCR, and TCRdb holds only the in-frame ones, with some missing. The sample carries 150,000 to 200,000 clones, roughly 85% recorded once. Material: peripheral blood. The receptors come from a woman between 65 and 79 years old with acute or convalescent COVID-19. CDR3s include the opening cysteine and the closing phenylalanine or tryptophan. A D gene is named only where the DNA matches it firmly. The listing skips clone size in some rows; elsewhere it reads once, few, many or a size class.

size	V	length	D	J	CDR3	DNA
-	TRBV7-2	15	-	TRBJ2-2	CASSSRTGNTGELFF	TGTGCCAGCAGCTCCCGGACTGGAAACACCGGGGAGCTGTTTTTT
-	TRBV27	17	-	TRBJ2-1	CASSSPYGRGSYNEQFF	TGTGCCAGCAGTTCGCCTTATGGCCGCGGTTCCTACAATGAGCAGTTCTTC
-	TRBV2	14	-	TRBJ1-4	CASSEADRFQKLFF	TGTGCCAGCAGTGAAGCTGACAGGTTTCAAAAACTGTTTTTT
-	TRBV5-6	16	TRBD2	TRBJ2-1	CASSLILAEHYNEQFF	TGTGCCAGCAGCTTGATACTAGCGGAACACTACAATGAGCAGTTCTTC
-	TRBV2	15	TRBD2	TRBJ2-1	CATSPSGLAGIASFF	TGTGCCACCTCCCCCAGTGGACTAGCGGGCATCGCCTCGTTCTTC
-	TRBV9	15	-	TRBJ1-1	CASSVRPSGRTEAFF	TGTGCCAGCAGCGTACGTCCTTCAGGGCGGACTGAAGCTTTCTTT
few	TRBV7-3	13	-	TRBJ1-1	CASSSHRDTEAFF	TGTGCCAGCAGCTCGCACAGGGACACTGAAGCTTTCTTT
few	TRBV3-1/TRBV3-2	15	-	TRBJ2-7	CASSQVSGGQYEQYF	TGTGCCAGCAGCCAAGTCTCCGGGGGGCAGTACGAGCAGTACTTC
-	TRBV6-1	14	-	TRBJ1-5	CASSEGGGGQPQHF	TGTGCCAGCAGTGAAGGGGGAGGGGGACAGCCCCAGCATTTT
-	TRBV19	13	-	TRBJ1-1	CASRRGEGSEAFF	TGTGCCAGTAGAAGGGGTGAAGGGTCTGAAGCTTTCTTT
-	TRBV6-5	15	-	TRBJ1-4	CASSLYDSSNEKLFF	TGTGCCAGCAGTCTTTATGACAGTTCTAATGAAAAACTGTTTTTT
-	TRBV19	13	TRBD2	TRBJ2-5	CARPAGVRETQYF	TGTGCCAGACCAGCGGGAGTGAGGGAGACCCAGTACTTC
once	TRBV7-9	16	TRBD2	TRBJ2-3	CASSPGTSGLTDTQYF	TGTGCCAGCAGCCCGGGGACTAGCGGCCTCACAGATACGCAGTATTTT
once	TRBV18	14	-	TRBJ2-5	CASSPRLFQETQYF	TGTGCCAGCTCACCACGTCTATTCCAAGAGACCCAGTACTTC
-	TRBV5-4	16	TRBD2	TRBJ2-7	CASSSGTSALNYEQYF	TGTGCCAGCAGCTCAGGGACTAGCGCCTTAAACTACGAGCAGTACTTC
-	TRBV5-1	13	TRBD1	TRBJ1-1	CASSSQGGTEAFF	TGCGCCAGCAGCTCGCAGGGGGGCACTGAAGCTTTCTTT
many	TRBV3-1/TRBV3-2	13	-	TRBJ2-5	CASSQGGKETQYF	TGTGCCAGCAGCCAAGGAGGGAAAGAGACCCAGTACTTC
-	TRBV5-4	16	-	TRBJ2-3	CASSQSQRRSTDTQYF	TGTGCCAGCAGCCAATCCCAGCGGCGCTCCACAGATACGCAGTATTTT
once	TRBV9	15	TRBD2	TRBJ2-7	CASSHGTSKSYEQYF	TGTGCCAGCAGCCACGGGACTAGTAAGTCCTACGAGCAGTACTTC
-	TRBV3-1/TRBV3-2	20	TRBD2	TRBJ2-4	CASSQVPAGGFAFAKNIQYF	TGTGCCAGCAGCCAAGTCCCAGCGGGAGGATTTGCATTTGCCAAAAACATTCAGTACTTC
-	TRBV5-1	14	TRBD1	TRBJ2-5	CASSLGTGKETQYF	TGCGCCAGCAGCTTGGGGACAGGGAAAGAGACCCAGTACTTC
-	TRBV19	15	-	TRBJ1-2	CASSGVAGQDYGYTF	TGTGCCAGTAGTGGGGTAGCAGGGCAGGACTATGGCTACACCTTC
-	TRBV7-9	16	TRBD2	TRBJ2-1	CASSLTATSGENEQFF	TGTGCCAGCAGCTTAACGGCGACTAGCGGGGAGAATGAGCAGTTCTTC
few	TRBV11-3	14	-	TRBJ2-1	CASSLEGGRLEQFF	TGTGCCAGCAGCTTAGAAGGGGGACGGTTAGAGCAGTTCTTC
-	TRBV7-8	16	-	TRBJ1-4	CASSLRPGSTNEKLFF	TGTGCCAGCAGCTTACGCCCAGGCTCAACTAATGAAAAACTGTTTTTT
-	TRBV4-1	15	TRBD1	TRBJ1-6	CASSRRQGEAAPLHF	TGCGCCAGCAGCCGCCGACAGGGAGAAGCGGCACCCCTCCACTTT
-	TRBV30	14	-	TRBJ1-1	CAGLTRPNRSEAFF	TGTGCCGGGCTCACACGTCCCAACAGGTCAGAAGCTTTCTTT
-	TRBV12-3/TRBV12-4	13	TRBD1	TRBJ2-7	CASRRTGDAQQYF	TGTGCCAGCCGGAGGACAGGGGACGCTCAGCAGTACTTC
-	TRBV28	12	-	TRBJ2-5	CASSLQDGAQYF	TGTGCCAGCAGTTTGCAGGACGGGGCCCAGTACTTC
-	TRBV7-9	16	-	TRBJ2-4	CASSLQGPKAKNIQYF	TGTGCCAGCAGCTTACAGGGCCCTAAGGCCAAAAACATTCAGTACTTC
-	TRBV19	14	-	TRBJ1-2	CASSTRQNGYGYTF	TGTGCCAGTAGCACTCGCCAAAATGGCTATGGCTACACCTTC